This entry features one T cell receptor (beta chain) sequence. Its antigen is not known. Using immunoSEQ multiplex PCR, the repertoire was profiled, and TCRdb retains in-frame clones only, with some absent. The data contain more than 35,000 clones, about 74% of them seen just once; the ten biggest clones take up about 12%. With 3 bases clipped from V and 2 bases from J, the junction kept 4 bases outside the gene matches. CDR1 is SGHKS and CDR2 is YYEKEE in the germline V gene (reference sequence). This CDR3 contains 15 residues. This sample is drawn from a study of OX40 agonist ivuxolimab in advanced cancers. About the study: Aged about 20 to 80 with a mean of about 63 years, they were 82.7% male. Overall study results and limits: More expanded clones were found, on average, in CD8+ than in CD4+ T cells. There were also nonresponders showing low normalized T-cell clonal expansion. CD4+ and CD8+ blood T cells expanded clonally by week 6 at 0.1 to 3.0 mg/kg.

The sequences come from CD4+ or CD8+ T cells sorted from blood, collected in a trial of the OX40 agonist ivuxolimab. This chain links TRBV5-5 with TRBJ2-1; 8 nucleotides agree with TRBD1. The receptor's source is an adult with an advanced solid tumor such as melanoma, head and neck, liver or kidney cancer. The CDR3: CASSWGTGTYNEQFF. CDR3 in DNA: TGTGCCAGCAGCTGGGGGACAGGAACCTACAATGAGCAGTTCTTC.